The T cell receptor beta chain described here comes from a study of PD-1 blockade in classical Hodgkin lymphoma. Libraries were prepared by immunoSEQ multiplex PCR; TCRdb keeps only in-frame clonotypes and omits some of them. The profile covers 100,000 to 120,000 clones, with approximately 90% appearing a single time and just under 20% taken by the ten largest. In the case of this clone: Its target is unknown.

Study outcomes and limitations: Significant TCR diversity gains by C4D1 occurred in CD4+ but not CD8+ cells. After ASCT, patients who started nivolumab under 1 year later were excluded.

Every one of the patients relapsed after autologous stem cell transplantation (brentuximab vedotin exposure was variable). This specimen was peripheral blood mononuclear cells (PBMCs), taken before the second cycle of nivolumab. This receptor was taken from a human donor with classical Hodgkin lymphoma.

For the CDR3, the DNA is TGTGCCAGCAGTGGGCTTGGCGAGCAGTACTTC. This translates into CASSGLGEQYF. The J gene is TRBJ2-7, the V gene TRBV6-5; D is unresolved. Germline CDR1 MNHEY, CDR2 SVGAGI. The CDR3 is made up of 11 amino acids. Deletions cut 5 bases from V and 6 bases from J, with 8 bases between.